This T cell receptor (beta chain) comes out of a study of T-cell reconstitution after alpha-beta-depleted transplantation in children. Germline-derived CDR1 and CDR2 are MGHDK and SYGVNS. The CDR3 loop spans 14 amino acids. Trimming pared 1 base from V and 7 bases from J, leaving 13 bases between. Study-level points and caveats: TCRbeta diversity was high at day 60 in some patients (a result of surviving recipient T cells and thymic progenitors). Reported findings indicate that, about two months after transplant, alpha-beta T cells came from several hundred expanded clones, which were derived from non-depleted graft cells. The main origin of T-cell counts and diversity one year after transplant was newly produced T cells.

In this sample, this clonotype turned up once. As yet, its antigen is unknown. Preparation of the TCRbeta library used unique molecular identifiers. Via MiXCR, TCRdb re-called the PCR reads, giving one row per CDR3 protein. The sample includes hundreds of thousands of distinct CDR3 sequences, roughly 7.8% of them seen just once. This receptor was taken from a female patient aged 2-10 years who had a stem cell transplant for Fanconi anemia, so the T cells may come from the graft donor. Material: peripheral blood, obtained 360 days after TCRalphabeta/CD19-depleted stem cell transplant. The rearrangement links TRBV25-1 to TRBJ1-2; unclear D gene. Written as DNA, the CDR3 is TGTGCCAGCAGTGAATGGGTCCGGGGTGGTGGCTACACCTTC. Translating it yields CASSEWVRGGGYTF.